The clone carrying this T cell receptor beta chain was counted ten times or more. From approximately 430 ng of RNA, a library with molecular barcoded alpha/delta and beta/gamma adaptors was made. TCRdb reprocessed the reads with MiXCR, giving one entry per CDR3 protein. The sample includes about 50,000 distinct CDR3 sequences, around a fifth of them seen just once. This specimen comes from a study of read filtering for tumor transcriptome and immune sequencing. The CDR3 loop spans 14 amino acids. From germline, CDR1 is MDHEN and CDR2 SYDVKM. V was pared by 1 base and J by 6 bases, with 13 bases between.

The chain carries TRBV28 and TRBJ2-7, with TRBD2 as a possible D gene (6 bases). Input material: a population of CD138-negative cells sorted from bone marrow. This receptor was obtained from a donor at least 40 years old with multiple myeloma. CDR3 region: CASSLLPGAGEQYF. The CDR3 nucleotides are TGTGCCAGCAGTTTATTGCCGGGAGCGGGCGAGCAGTACTTC.